There are a few counts of the clone carrying this T cell receptor (beta chain). Investigators prepared the TCR beta libraries by applying iRepertoire HTBI primers and Arm-PCR of CDR3 regions. TCRdb called the multiplex PCR reads again in MiXCR, with one record for every CDR3 protein. The sample has roughly 410,000 distinct CDR3 sequences; over 14% are singletons. This sample was included in a study of regulatory T cells in long-lasting Graves disease. Time point indicated: newly diagnosed GD, antithyroid drugs for less than 3 months. RNA isolated from PBMCs was used to make the TCR library. Criteria from the American Thyroid Association guidelines were applied to diagnose Graves' disease. V was shortened by 8 bases and J by 4 bases, with 13 bases between the two germline ends. Germline CDR1 MNHNS, CDR2 SASEGT. The CDR3 consists of 13 residues. This sample was shared with a second study, whose subject was T cells in Graves' hyperthyroidism and ophthalmopathy.

The chain combines TRBV6-1 with TRBJ2-3; no clear D gene. This specimen was peripheral blood mononuclear cells (PBMCs), taken at new diagnosis, from a patient treated with antithyroid drugs. This receptor was obtained from a woman between 40 and 55 years old with Graves disease. CDR3 sequence (DNA): TGTGCCAGCCAAACTTCACTGTCAGATACGCAGTATTTT. Protein: CASQTSLSDTQYF.